Listed below are T cell receptor beta chains from one sample, sequenced in a study of CD8 T cells in Susac syndrome. TCRdb reanalysed the immunoSEQ multiplex PCR reads using MiXCR and keeps one entry per CDR3 protein. The table lists approximately 120,000 distinct CDR3 sequences, about 96% of them singletons. Specimen: CD4+ T cells from PBMCs. The receptors come from a human donor in good health. CDR3s leave out the opening cysteine and the closing phenylalanine or tryptophan. Clone size is given for some rows only: seen once, a few or many times, or a class if the clone is expanded.

TRBJ2-3 . TRBV15 ATSRGTAGADTQY
TRBJ1-5 . TRBV6-2/TRBV6-3 ASSYAGQGVNQPQH
TRBJ2-3 . TRBV20-1 SATVMDTQY
TRBJ2-3 . TRBV12-3/TRBV12-4 ASSLSYLQRGGHTDTQY
TRBJ1-1 . TRBV20-1 SARVRQGTMNTEAF
TRBJ2-6 . TRBV5-4 ASTDISGANVLT
TRBJ1-3 . TRBV7-8 ASSLARARGSGNTIY
TRBJ2-3 . TRBV24-1 ATSDGTSGRATDTQY
TRBJ2-7 . TRBV25-1 ASSESGTGGYEQY
TRBJ1-6 once TRBV30 ASGGQGPPNSPLH
TRBJ2-7 . TRBV29-1 SGWTGGYEQY
TRBJ2-3 . TRBV20-1 SASMLEYGTQY
TRBJ2-2 . TRBV7-3 ASSAGQGVTGELF
TRBJ2-7 . TRBV29-1 SVGGGSEQY
TRBJ2-5 once TRBV30 AAGQRRAETQY
TRBJ2-5 . TRBV2 ASSGRSPGETQY
TRBJ1-2 . TRBV4-1 ASSQTGPSYGYT
TRBJ2-7 . TRBV10-2 ASRGTSGRLGEQY
TRBJ2-5 . TRBV24-1 ATRRGQGEGETQY
TRBJ2-1 once TRBV3-1 ASSLLGRNYNEQF
TRBJ2-5 . TRBV28 ASSSPGAQETQY
TRBJ1-1 . TRBV7-2 ASSLGQIMNTEAF
TRBJ2-5 . TRBV19 ASSIRTGLQETQY
TRBJ2-7 . TRBV30 AWSSDYEQY
TRBJ1-6 . TRBV6-5 ASSYSGPAASPLH
TRBJ2-5 . TRBV30 AWRGKDRAGETQY
TRBJ2-5 . TRBV18 ASSPQQGGRQETQY
TRBJ1-5 . TRBV29-1 SVVEDNSNQPQH
TRBJ2-5 . TRBV5-1 ASSSGRIQETQY
TRBJ1-2 . TRBV7-2 ASSPREGVGYT
TRBJ2-3 . TRBV6-5 ASSYVSRADTQY
TRBJ2-4 . TRBV29-1 SVAAGSGKNIQY
TRBJ2-3 . TRBV30 AWSFAHITDTQY
TRBJ2-3 . TRBV6-5 ASSYEGLAGNTDTQY
TRBJ2-1 . TRBV5-1 ASSLDPGTGGGNEQF
TRBJ2-1 . TRBV20-1 SAWTSGGPEQF
TRBJ2-4 . TRBV14 ASSPDMAIQY
TRBJ2-7 . TRBV27 ASRRDRGPYEQY
TRBJ2-5 . TRBV3-1 ASSRRGTQETQY
TRBJ2-6 . TRBV28 ASRRGSGANVLT
TRBJ2-7 . TRBV6-5 ASSWTGGYYEQY
TRBJ2-2 . TRBV19 ASTKQGNTGELF
TRBJ2-5 . TRBV29-1 SVEPAAGPRNRAQY
TRBJ2-5 . TRBV15 ATSRDRPGTETQY
TRBJ2-5 . TRBV7-9 ASSLVADRQETQY
TRBJ1-3 . TRBV12-3/TRBV12-4 ASSFQAPSPGNTIY
TRBJ2-3 . TRBV11-1 ASSLDAGQGSDTQY
TRBJ2-5 . TRBV6-1 ASRPGLTSGRQETQY
TRBJ2-5 once TRBV3-1 ASSQEPGPETQY
TRBJ2-7 once TRBV7-2 ASSLGADYQQY
TRBJ1-1 . TRBV7-2 ASSVGPSSNTEAF